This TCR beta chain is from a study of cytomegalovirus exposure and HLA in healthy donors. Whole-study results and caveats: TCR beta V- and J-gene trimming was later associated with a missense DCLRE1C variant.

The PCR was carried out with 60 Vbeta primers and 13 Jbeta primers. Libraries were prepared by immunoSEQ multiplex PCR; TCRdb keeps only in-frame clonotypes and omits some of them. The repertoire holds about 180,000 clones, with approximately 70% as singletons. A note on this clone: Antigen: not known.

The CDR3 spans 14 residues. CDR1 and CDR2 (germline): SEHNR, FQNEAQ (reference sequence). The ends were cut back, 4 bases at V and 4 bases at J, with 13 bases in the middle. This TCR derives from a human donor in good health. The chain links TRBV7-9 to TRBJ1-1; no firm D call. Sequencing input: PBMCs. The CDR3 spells CASSSPLRGTEAFF. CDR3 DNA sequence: TGTGCCAGCAGCTCACCCCTCCGGGGCACTGAAGCTTTCTTT.